The clone carrying this T cell receptor (beta chain) was observed a few times. This entry belongs to a study of blood T cell repertoires in COVID-19. V dropped 5 bases and J dropped 7 bases, with 15 bases sitting between them. There are 13 residues in the CDR3. CDR1 and CDR2 from the germline V gene are SGHAT and FQNNGV. Clones were sequenced by immunoSEQ multiplex PCR, and TCRdb holds only the in-frame ones, with some missing. Among tens of thousands of clones listed, around 80% were seen once. J is TRBJ2-7 and V is TRBV11-2; the D gene is possibly TRBD1 (7 bases). Input material: peripheral blood. The origin of this receptor is a woman of 80 years or more with active or convalescent COVID-19. The CDR3 loop reads CASSAGQTGEQYF. The CDR3 DNA follows: TGTGCCAGCAGCGCGGGACAGACGGGGGAGCAGTACTTC.